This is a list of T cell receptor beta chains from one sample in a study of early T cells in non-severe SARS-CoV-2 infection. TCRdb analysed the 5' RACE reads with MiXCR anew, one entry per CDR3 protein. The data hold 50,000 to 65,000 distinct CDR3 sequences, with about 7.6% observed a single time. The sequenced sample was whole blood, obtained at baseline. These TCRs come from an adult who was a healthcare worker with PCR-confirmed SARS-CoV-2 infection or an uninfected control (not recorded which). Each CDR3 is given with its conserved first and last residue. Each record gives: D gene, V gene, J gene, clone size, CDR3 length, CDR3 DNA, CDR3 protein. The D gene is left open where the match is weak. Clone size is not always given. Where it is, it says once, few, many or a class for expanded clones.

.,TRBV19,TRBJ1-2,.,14,TGTGCCAGTAACGATCACCTACGGGGCTGGGGCTACACCTTC,CASNDHLRGWGYTF
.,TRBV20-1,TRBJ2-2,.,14,TGCAGTGCTAGGTTCGCGGAGAACACCGGGGAGCTGTTTTTT,CSARFAENTGELFF
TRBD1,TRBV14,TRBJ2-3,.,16,TGTGCCAGCAGCCTAAGGGGACAGGTTAGCACAGATACGCAGTATTTT,CASSLRGQVSTDTQYF
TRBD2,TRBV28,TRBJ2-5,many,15,TGTGCCAGCAGTGCGCCGGGACTAGCGAAAGAGACCCAGTACTTC,CASSAPGLAKETQYF
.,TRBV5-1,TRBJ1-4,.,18,TGCGCCAGCAGCTTGAGATATAGTGGGCCGACAACTAATGAAAAACTGTTTTTT,CASSLRYSGPTTNEKLFF
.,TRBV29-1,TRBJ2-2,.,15,TGCAGCGTTGAAGATTATAGGAGGAACACCGGGGAGCTGTTTTTT,CSVEDYRRNTGELFF
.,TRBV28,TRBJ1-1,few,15,TGTGCCAGCAGCCCCCCCTGGGGTACGAACACTGAAGCTTTCTTT,CASSPPWGTNTEAFF
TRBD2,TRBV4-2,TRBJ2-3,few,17,TGTGCCAGCAGCCAAGACTCGTCGGCGGGAGAGGCAGATACGCAGTATTTT,CASSQDSSAGEADTQYF
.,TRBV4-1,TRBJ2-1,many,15,TGCGCCAGCAGCCATAGCGGAGGGGTGGACAATGAGCAGTTCTTC,CASSHSGGVDNEQFF
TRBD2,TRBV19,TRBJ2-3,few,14,TGTGCCAGTGGGACTAGCGGGACTCTTGATACGCAGTATTTT,CASGTSGTLDTQYF
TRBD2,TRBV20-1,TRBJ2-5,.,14,TGCAGTGCTAAAGGACTAGCGGGAGTAGAGACCCAGTACTTC,CSAKGLAGVETQYF
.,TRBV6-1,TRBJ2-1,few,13,TGTGCCAGCAGTGTCTCAGGGAGCGGTGAGCAGTTCTTC,CASSVSGSGEQFF
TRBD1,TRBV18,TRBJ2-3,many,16,TGTGCCAGCTCACTTACCGGGACAGGCGGCACAGATACGCAGTATTTT,CASSLTGTGGTDTQYF
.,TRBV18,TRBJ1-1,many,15,TGTGCCAGCTCCCCTAAAGAGGGGCTGAACACTGAAGCTTTCTTT,CASSPKEGLNTEAFF
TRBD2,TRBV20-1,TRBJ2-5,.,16,TGCAGTGCTAGAGTATGGATAGCGGGAGAAGCGGAGACCCAGTACTTC,CSARVWIAGEAETQYF
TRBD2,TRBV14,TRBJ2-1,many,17,TGTGCCAGCAGCCAAGACCCGGGGTGGGAGGGGTACAATGAGCAGTTCTTC,CASSQDPGWEGYNEQFF
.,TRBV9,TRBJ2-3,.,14,TGTGCCAGCAGCCCGAGGACTAGCACAGATACGCAGTATTTT,CASSPRTSTDTQYF
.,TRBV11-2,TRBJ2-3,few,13,TGTGCCAGCAGCTTAAGGCACACAGATACGCAGTATTTT,CASSLRHTDTQYF
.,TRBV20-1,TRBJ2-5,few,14,TGCAGTGCTAGCCTCCTGGCCTTTCAAGAGACCCAGTACTTC,CSASLLAFQETQYF
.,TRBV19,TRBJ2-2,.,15,TGTGCCAGTAGTGCGGGGCAGGGAAACACCGGGGAGCTGTTTTTT,CASSAGQGNTGELFF
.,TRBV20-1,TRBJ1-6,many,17,TGCAGTGCCCAACCCAGAGGCGCGGCCTCCTATAATTCACCCCTCCACTTT,CSAQPRGAASYNSPLHF
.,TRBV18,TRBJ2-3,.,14,TGTGCCAGCTCACAGTTCCTGGGCACAGATACGCAGTATTTT,CASSQFLGTDTQYF
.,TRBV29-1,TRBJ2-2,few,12,TGCAGCGTTAGACAGCACACCGGGGAGCTGTTTTTT,CSVRQHTGELFF
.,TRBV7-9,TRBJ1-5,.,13,TGTGCCAGCAGCTTAGCATTCAGGGGGCCCCAGCATTTT,CASSLAFRGPQHF
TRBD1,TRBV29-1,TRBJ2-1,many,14,TGCAGCGTCGACCAACAGGGGGCTGACAATGAGCAGTTCTTC,CSVDQQGADNEQFF
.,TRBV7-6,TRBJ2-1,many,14,TGTGCCAGCAGCTTCGGAGCTCCCTACAATGAGCAGTTCTTC,CASSFGAPYNEQFF
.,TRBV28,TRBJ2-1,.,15,TGTGCCAGCATCTTGTCAGGAGGCTCCTACAATGAGCAGTTCTTC,CASILSGGSYNEQFF
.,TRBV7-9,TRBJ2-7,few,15,TGTGCCAGCAGCCCCTCCAGGGAAGTCGCCTACGAGCAGTACTTC,CASSPSREVAYEQYF
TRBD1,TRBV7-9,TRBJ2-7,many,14,TGTGCCAGCAGCAAAACAGGGGGGACCTACGAGCAGTACTTC,CASSKTGGTYEQYF
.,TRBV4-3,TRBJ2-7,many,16,TGCGCCAGCAGCCAAGATACCAGGGGCCGGGCCTACGAGCAGTACTTC,CASSQDTRGRAYEQYF
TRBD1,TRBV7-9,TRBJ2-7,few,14,TGTGCCAGCAGCCCATCGACAGGGAGCTACGAGCAGTACTTC,CASSPSTGSYEQYF
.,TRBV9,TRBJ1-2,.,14,TGTGCCAGCAGCAACCGGCTAAAGGACTATGGCTACACCTTC,CASSNRLKDYGYTF
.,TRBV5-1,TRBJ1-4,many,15,TGCGCCAGCAGCCTAATCGGGACAAAAAATGAAAAACTGTTTTTT,CASSLIGTKNEKLFF
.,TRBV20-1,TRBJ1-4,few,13,TGCAGTGCTATCGGACAGACTAATGAAAAACTGTTTTTT,CSAIGQTNEKLFF
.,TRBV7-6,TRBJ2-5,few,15,TGTGCCAGCAGCTTTGGGGCGGGATCCCAAGAGACCCAGTACTTC,CASSFGAGSQETQYF
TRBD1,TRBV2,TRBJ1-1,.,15,TGTGCCAGCAGCCGGGACAGGGGGGGACGTACTGAAGCTTTCTTT,CASSRDRGGRTEAFF
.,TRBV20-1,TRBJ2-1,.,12,TGCAGTGCTAGAGACGGACACCCCGAAACGTTCTTC,CSARDGHPETFF
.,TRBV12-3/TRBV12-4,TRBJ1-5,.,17,TGTGCCAGCAGTTCCCTGTATGAGGGCGGTAGCAATCAGCCCCAGCATTTT,CASSSLYEGGSNQPQHF
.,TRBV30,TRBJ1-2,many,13,TGTGCCTGGGCCGACAGGAGGTGGAGTGGCTACACCTTC,CAWADRRWSGYTF
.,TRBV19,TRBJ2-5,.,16,TGTGCCAGTAGTAAAGGAGTAGGACAGCTACAAGAGACCCAGTACTTC,CASSKGVGQLQETQYF
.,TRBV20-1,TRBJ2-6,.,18,TGCAGTGCTAGAGGGTCGACTATTACCCCTCTAGGGTCCAACGTCCTGACTTTC,CSARGSTITPLGSNVLTF
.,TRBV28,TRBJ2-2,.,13,TGTGCCAGCAGCCCCGGAACGCCAGGGAAGCTGTTTTTT,CASSPGTPGKLFF
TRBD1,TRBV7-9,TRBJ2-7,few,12,TGTGCCAGCCTGGACAGGGGGCGCGAGCAGTACTTC,CASLDRGREQYF
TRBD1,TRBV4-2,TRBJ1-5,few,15,TGTGCCAGCAAGACGGGACAGTCAAGCAATCAGCCCCAGCATTTT,CASKTGQSSNQPQHF
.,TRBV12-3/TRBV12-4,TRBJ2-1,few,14,TGTGCCAGCAGTCCCCAGGGCCGAGAGAATGAGCAGTTCTTC,CASSPQGRENEQFF
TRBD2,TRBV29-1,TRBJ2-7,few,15,TGCAGCGTTGGTCCGACTAGCGGAGCATCCTACGAGCAGTACTTC,CSVGPTSGASYEQYF
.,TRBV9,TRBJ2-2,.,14,TGTGCCAGCAGCGTCATCAGGGAGACCGGGGAGCTGTTTTTT,CASSVIRETGELFF
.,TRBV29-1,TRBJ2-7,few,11,TGCGGGGCGGGCAGCTCCTACGAGCAGTACTTC,CGAGSSYEQYF
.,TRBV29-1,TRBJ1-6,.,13,TGCAGCGTTAGAACGACGGCGAATTCACCCCTCCACTTT,CSVRTTANSPLHF
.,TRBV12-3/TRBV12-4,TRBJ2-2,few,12,TGTGCCAGCAGTTTAAGGGGCGGGGAGCTGTTTTTT,CASSLRGGELFF
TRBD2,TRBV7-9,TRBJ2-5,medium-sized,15,TGTGCCAGCAGCTTAGAGCCAGCGGGAGGAGAGACCCAGTACTTC,CASSLEPAGGETQYF